These 20 T cell receptor beta chains originate from one sample sequenced in a study of blood T cell repertoires in COVID-19 (dated by TCRdb to 2020 to 2022). The library was built by means of the immunoSEQ multiplex PCR assay. The table comes from immuneACCESS by way of TCRdb, which keeps in-frame sequences with V and J called. Part of the clones is missing from these tables; in studies checked, under half for an unresolved V gene and the rest for unknown reasons. The sample data list approximately 490,000 clones, and less than 90% of these were observed just once. The ten largest clones represent under 9.5% of the sample. The source material was PBMCs or T cells enriched from blood (not recorded which). These receptor sequences come from a woman aged 55-70 years who had recovered from COVID-19.

The rearrangement links TRBV4-1 to TRBJ1-4, with a weak D call TRBD1 (6 bases). Germline-derived CDR1 and CDR2 are MGHRA and YSYEKL. This CDR3 contains 14 residues. Trimming left V 3 bases short and J 5 bases short, with 10 bases between. The CDR3, as DNA: TGCGCCAGCAGCCATACACAGGGAAATGAAAAACTGTTTTTT. Amino acids: CASSHTQGNEKLFF.

The chain uses TRBV12-3 or TRBV12-4 and TRBJ1-2; unclear D gene. V was clipped by 6 bases and J by 4 bases, with 12 bases between them. There are 13 residues in the CDR3. The CDR3, as DNA: TGTGCCAGCAGCCGATCAGAAAGCTATGGCTACACCTTC. Its protein is CASSRSESYGYTF.

A single count supports this clone. V usage is TRBV7-9 and J usage is TRBJ2-7; D perhaps matches TRBD2 (5 bases). The CDR3 sequence is 13 residues long. V lost 3 bases, J lost 4 bases, and 10 bases lay in between. Per germline, CDR1 SEHNR and CDR2 FQNEAQ (reference sequence). The CDR3 DNA is TGTGCCAGCAGCTTCGAGGGTTCGTACGAGCAGTACTTC. Its protein product is CASSFEGSYEQYF.

The chain carries TRBV2 and TRBJ1-4; tentative D call: TRBD1 (5 bases). CDR3 length equals 15 residues. The germline V gene encodes CDR1 SNHLY and CDR2 FYNNEI. Trimming removed 3 bases from V and 1 base from J, with 9 bases in between. This CDR3 is CASSDRQGTNEKLFF. CDR3 DNA: TGTGCCAGCAGTGATCGGCAGGGAACTAATGAAAAACTGTTTTTT.

This chain links TRBV6-5 with TRBJ1-5; D perhaps matches TRBD1 (5 bases). Germline V gene lookup returns CDR1 MNHEY and CDR2 SVGAGI. The V end lost 10 bases, the J end lost 3 bases, and 16 bases lay between the germline ends. CDR3 size: 14 residues. The CDR3 DNA follows: TGTGCCACCTCCCCCGACAGTACCAATCAGCCCCAGCATTTT. Its protein is CATSPDSTNQPQHF.

The chain recombines TRBV6-2 or TRBV6-3 with TRBJ1-5; the match to TRBD1 covers 7 bases. This CDR3 has 14 residues. Germline V gives CDR1 MNHEY, CDR2 SVGEGT. Germline trimming cut 2 bases from V and 5 bases from J; bases unmatched to any gene: 3. Here the CDR3 reads CASSYRDRDQPQHF. CDR3 sequence (DNA): TGTGCCAGCAGTTACCGGGACAGAGATCAGCCCCAGCATTTT.

This rearrangement joins TRBV3-1 (or the pseudogene TRBV3-2) to TRBJ2-5; 7 nucleotides line up with TRBD1. The CDR3 has 15 residues. CDR1 and CDR2 (germline): LGHDT, YNNKEL (reference sequence). V lost 4 bases to trimming and J lost 5 bases; unmatched junction nucleotides: 10. CDR3: CASSRSEGGRETQYF. The CDR3 DNA reads as TGTGCCAGCAGCCGAAGTGAAGGGGGCCGGGAGACCCAGTACTTC.

The V call is TRBV27, the J call TRBJ1-2; D is possibly TRBD1 (6 bases). CDR1 MNHEY and CDR2 SMNVEV come from the germline V gene (reference sequence). Between the trimmed V and J ends, which lost 0 bases and 4 bases, there was a span of 12 bases. The length of the CDR3 is 15 residues. The CDR3 region is CASSLSIGQFYGYTF. The CDR3 DNA sequence: TGTGCCAGCAGTTTATCGATAGGACAGTTCTATGGCTACACCTTC.

V usage is TRBV2 and J usage is TRBJ2-7; 9 positions agree with TRBD1. Germline CDR1 reads SNHLY; CDR2 reads FYNNEI. This CDR3 contains 13 residues. With 10 bases clipped from V and 4 bases from J, the junction kept 8 bases outside the gene matches. The CDR3 reads CANKQGAGYEQYF. CDR3 nucleotides: TGTGCCAATAAACAGGGGGCCGGGTACGAGCAGTACTTC.

This chain uses TRBV5-1 with TRBJ1-2; 10 bases agree with TRBD1. J was trimmed by 7 bases and V by 1 base; bases with no gene match: 4. There are 14 residues in the CDR3. Germline assignment: CDR1 SGHRS and CDR2 YFSETQ. DNA of the CDR3: TGCGCCAGCAGCTTGTGGACAGGGGGGCTTGGCTACACCTTC. Its protein is CASSLWTGGLGYTF.

V usage is TRBV10-1 and J usage is TRBJ1-2; TRBD1 aligns across 8 bases. CDR3 length: 18 residues. The V gene end was trimmed by 7 bases and the J gene end by 2 bases; junction bases not matched to a gene: 18. Germline V gene sequence: CDR1 WNHNN, CDR2 SYGVQD (reference sequence). This CDR3 is CASTKRNGQGAPNYGYTF. The CDR3 DNA reads as TGCGCCAGCACTAAAAGGAACGGGCAGGGGGCACCAAACTATGGCTACACCTTC.

This chain joins TRBV30 and TRBJ1-1, with 8 bases matching TRBD1. V lost 3 bases and J lost 3; bases outside the gene matches: 15. The CDR3 runs to 17 residues. Germline V CDR1 and CDR2: GTSNPN, SVGIG (reference sequence). The CDR3 DNA reads TGTGCCTGGAGGCCGGGGCAGGGGGCGCTTTCGTACACTGAAGCTTTCTTT. As protein: CAWRPGQGALSYTEAFF.

This chain connects TRBV2 to TRBJ1-3, with D perhaps TRBD1 (6 bases). The CDR3 runs to 15 residues. V was pared by 7 bases and J by 0 bases, with 13 bases between. The germline V gene has CDR1 SNHLY and CDR2 FYNNEI. CDR3 in DNA: TGTGCCAGCAAGGACAGACCGATCTCTGGAAACACCATATATTTT. Amino acids: CASKDRPISGNTIYF.

This clone came up once. V gene TRBV15 combines with J gene TRBJ1-1; 10 positions agree with TRBD1. The CDR3 consists of 15 residues. Germline trimming cut 1 base from V and 4 bases from J; bases unmatched to any gene: 3. CDR1 LNHNV and CDR2 YYDKDF come from the germline V gene (reference sequence). CDR3 sequence reads: CATSRGQGAITEAFF. In DNA, the CDR3 is TGTGCCACCAGCAGAGGACAGGGGGCGATCACTGAAGCTTTCTTT.

This chain links TRBV4-1 with TRBJ2-7, with TRBD1 identical over 7 bases. CDR3 size: 16 residues. The V and J ends lost 0 bases and 2 bases, in that order; junction bases with no gene match: 7. Germline CDR1 and CDR2: MGHRA and YSYEKL. The CDR3 DNA reads as TGCGCCAGCAGCCAAGATTCCATCCAGGGGGCCTACGAGCAGTACGTC. Protein: CASSQDSIQGAYEQYV.

The chain is built from TRBV3-1 (or the pseudogene TRBV3-2) and TRBJ1-1; the D gene is possibly TRBD1 (6 bases). The CDR3 has 12 residues. Germline assignment: CDR1 LGHDT and CDR2 YNNKEL (reference sequence). With 4 bases removed from V and 11 bases from J, the gap between germline ends came to 14 bases. CDR3 in DNA: TGTGCCAGCAGCCCTTCCGGGACACTGGCTTTCTTT. As protein: CASSPSGTLAFF.

The chain carries TRBV7-2 and TRBJ2-5; 8 bases match TRBD2. This CDR3 has 16 amino acids. Germline V CDR1 and CDR2: SGHTA, FQGNSA. The V and J ends lost 5 bases and 0 bases, in that order; junction bases with no gene match: 8. As DNA, the CDR3 is TGTGCCAGCAGCACCCGGGTAGCGGGGTACCAAGAGACCCAGTACTTC. Translated: CASSTRVAGYQETQYF. The full variable domain, completed using reference TRBV7-2 and TRBJ2-5, is GAGVSQSPSNKVTEKGKDVELRCDPISGHTALYWYRQSLGQGLEFLIYFQGNSAPDKSGLPSDRFSAERTGGSVSTLTIQRTQQEDSAVYLCASSTRVAGYQETQYFGPGTRLLVL.

This chain links TRBV7-9 with TRBJ2-2; no clear D. CDR3 length equals 16 residues. Trimming left V 4 bases short and J 6 bases short, with 18 bases between. The germline V gene encodes CDR1 SEHNR and CDR2 FQNEAQ (reference sequence). CDR3 protein: CASSSEVGSRAGELFF. The CDR3 DNA reads as TGTGCCAGCAGCTCCGAGGTCGGGTCCCGGGCCGGGGAGCTGTTTTTT.

V and J are TRBV5-1 and TRBJ2-5, with 12 bases identical to TRBD2. This CDR3 spans 16 amino acids. The germline V gene has CDR1 SGHRS and CDR2 YFSETQ. J was trimmed by 4 bases and V by 3 bases; bases with no gene match: 7. CDR3 sequence reads: CASSYPSGGATETQYF. For the CDR3, the DNA is TGCGCCAGCAGCTACCCTAGCGGGGGGGCCACAGAGACCCAGTACTTC.

The chain joins TRBV5-8 to TRBJ1-5; TRBD1 is a possible D gene (6 bases). CDR3 size: 12 residues. The V gene lost 4 bases and the J gene lost 6 bases, with 8 bases spanning the gap. Germline lookup yields CDR1 SGHTS and CDR2 YDEGEE. The CDR3 nucleotides are TGTGCCAGCAGCGACAGGTTTCAGCCCCAGCATTTT. Its translation is CASSDRFQPQHF. Drawing the rest from reference TRBV5-8 and TRBJ1-5, the complete variable domain is EAGVTQSPTHLIKTRGQQATLRCSPISGHTSVYWYQQALGLGLQFLLWYDEGEERNRGNFPPRFSGRQFPNYSSELNVNALELEDSALYLCASSDRFQPQHFGDGTRLSIL.